This T cell receptor beta chain was sequenced for a study of shared clonotypes between healthy human individuals. Some clones are missing from TCRdb's copy, which holds only in-frame ones; the method was immunoSEQ multiplex PCR. The profile shows roughly 490,000 clones, approximately 80% of them singletons. Trimming shortened V by 5 bases and J by 7 bases, and 18 bases separated the two germline ends. The CDR3 is made up of 13 amino acids. Germline CDR1 is SQVTM and CDR2 is ANQGSEA. The sample holds a few counts of this clone. The sequencing sample was made of PBMCs. This receptor was obtained from a woman between 40 and 55 years old in good health. Some clones in this sample may be carry-over from other donors' samples. V gene TRBV29-1 combines with J gene TRBJ2-7; possibly TRBD2 for D (5 bases). In DNA, the CDR3 is TGCAGCGTTAGCTGGGCAGGACTCGGGGAGCAGTACTTC. Its translation is CSVSWAGLGEQYF.